The 13 T cell receptor beta chains below come from one sample, sequenced in a study of T cell repertoires in aging, cancer and after chemotherapy. Peripheral blood genomic DNA, not sorted cells or RNA, was the template. Multiplex touch-down PCR with TRB-A/B primers amplified rearranged V-D-J TRB sequences. A single record per CDR3 protein comes from TCRdb applying MiXCR to the multiplex PCR reads. The profile shows about 1,700 distinct CDR3 sequences, about 22% of them singletons. The sequencing sample was made of blood. These receptors originate from a human donor with a solid tumor.

This clonotype qualifies as medium-sized. This chain links TRBV20-1 with TRBJ1-1; weak D call: TRBD1 (6 bases). V was pared by 1 base and J by 4 bases, with 7 bases between. The CDR3 length is 12 residues. Germline V gives CDR1 DFQATT, CDR2 SNEGSKA (reference sequence). The CDR3 bases are TGCAGTGCTAGAGGGACAGCCACTGAAGCTTTCTTT. Translating gives CSARGTATEAFF.

Within the sample, this clonotype is medium-sized. V is TRBV20-1 and J is TRBJ1-1, with 7 positions matching TRBD1. The CDR3 is 13 residues long. V lost 6 bases and J lost 2; bases outside the gene matches: 6. From germline, CDR1 is DFQATT and CDR2 SNEGSKA (reference sequence). CDR3 sequence: CSANRGPNTEAFF. DNA of the CDR3: TGCAGTGCCAACAGGGGTCCTAACACTGAAGCTTTCTTT.

This clonotype ranks as medium-sized. This chain uses TRBV18 with TRBJ2-7, with D possibly matching TRBD2 (5 bases). Trimming took off 2 bases at V and 2 bases at J, with 13 bases between the two ends. Germline CDR1 KGHSH, CDR2 LQKENI. The CDR3 loop spans 15 amino acids. CDR3 in DNA: TGTGCCAGCTCACCATCGGACGGGGTGGCCTACGAGCAGTACTTC. Amino acids: CASSPSDGVAYEQYF.

The sample holds a few counts of this clonotype. This chain joins TRBV11-2 and TRBJ1-2; 7 nucleotides match TRBD1. V trimming: 5 bases; J trimming: 4 bases; junction bases outside the gene matches: 10. CDR1 and CDR2 (germline): SGHAT, FQNNGV. CDR3 length equals 15 residues. The CDR3 DNA is TGTGCCAGCAGCAGCATGACAGGGATTCTCTATGGCTACACCTTC. Translation gives CASSSMTGILYGYTF.

The chain employs TRBV20-1 and TRBJ2-4, with D hard to call. The CDR3 is made up of 10 amino acids. Trimming removed 6 bases from V and 8 bases from J, with 8 bases in between. CDR1 DFQATT and CDR2 SNEGSKA come from the germline V gene (reference sequence). Here the CDR3 reads CSAAKDIQYF. CDR3 nucleotide sequence: TGCAGTGCCGCGAAGGACATTCAGTACTTC.

This clonotype is medium-sized by share. This chain uses TRBV20-1 with TRBJ2-5, with D maybe TRBD1 (6 bases). Germline V gene lookup returns CDR1 DFQATT and CDR2 SNEGSKA (reference sequence). V shed 2 bases and J shed 9 bases, with 16 bases lying between them. CDR3 size: 13 residues. The CDR3 region is CSARNGGQRPQYF. In nucleotides, the CDR3 is TGCAGTGCTAGAAATGGCGGACAGAGACCCCAGTACTTC.

Sample share makes this clonotype medium-sized. The chain combines TRBV4-3 with TRBJ2-7, with D maybe TRBD1 (5 bases). The CDR3 is 14 residues long. Germline CDR1 and CDR2: LGHNA and YSLEER. V was cut by 0 bases and J by 2 bases, with 8 bases left in between. DNA of the CDR3: TGCGCCAGCAGCCAAGATTCCAGGGCCTACGAGCAGTACTTC. It codes for CASSQDSRAYEQYF.

The V and J genes are TRBV27 and TRBJ2-7; 14 bases map to TRBD2. The CDR3 runs 20 residues. Trimming took 4 bases from V and 1 from J; bases not matched to a gene: 15. Germline CDR1 and CDR2: MNHEY and SMNVEV (reference sequence). CDR3 loop: CASSWLSTGTSGRGSYEQYF. The DNA of the CDR3 is TGTGCCAGCAGTTGGCTATCTACCGGGACTAGCGGGAGAGGGTCCTACGAGCAGTACTTC.

This clonotype is large within its sample. V is TRBV15 and J is TRBJ1-1; 7 bases fit TRBD1. Germline CDR1 reads LNHNV; CDR2 reads YYDKDF (reference sequence). The CDR3 is 15 amino acids. V lost 4 bases and J lost 2; bases outside the gene matches: 7. The CDR3 here is CATSNAGTANTEAFF. The CDR3 DNA reads TGTGCCACCAGCAACGCCGGGACAGCCAACACTGAAGCTTTCTTT.

In its sample, this clonotype is medium-sized. The CDR3 here is CSASMYRGPLFF. CDR3 bases: TGCAGTGCTAGCATGTACAGGGGCCCCCTGTTCTTC. This chain connects TRBV20-1 to TRBJ2-1; TRBD1 aligns across 7 bases. This CDR3 is built from 12 residues. V dropped 3 bases and J dropped 15; count of bases not matched to a gene: 11. Germline loops: CDR1 DFQATT, CDR2 SNEGSKA (reference sequence).

The chain has TRBV6-1 and TRBJ1-6; no clear D. CDR3 size: 13 residues. Trimming took off 4 bases at V and 10 bases at J, with 11 bases between the two ends. Per germline, CDR1 MNHNS and CDR2 SASEGT. CDR3 in amino acids: CASSGEGVSPLHF. The CDR3 nucleotides are TGTGCCAGCAGTGGAGAGGGAGTCTCACCCCTCCACTTT.

The chain recombines TRBV11-2 with TRBJ2-1; D may be TRBD2 (6 bases). The CDR3 consists of 15 residues. V lost 1 base and J lost 0, with 7 bases in between. The germline gives CDR1 SGHAT, CDR2 FQNNGV. As DNA, the CDR3 is TGTGCCAGCAGCTTAGGGAGGGTCTCCTACAATGAGCAGTTCTTC. Translated: CASSLGRVSYNEQFF.

CDR3 protein: CASSFGMDTEAFF. CDR3 DNA: TGCGCCAGCAGCTTCGGGATGGACACTGAAGCTTTCTTT. This chain links TRBV5-1 with TRBJ1-1; D call uncertain. Per germline, CDR1 SGHRS and CDR2 YFSETQ. This CDR3 contains 13 residues. V dropped 2 bases and J dropped 3 bases, with 8 bases sitting between them.